The 13 T cell receptor beta chains reported below all come from one sample, sequenced in a study of post-analysis software for immune sequencing data. For these receptors, no antigen is known. Built from TCR beta cDNA, the libraries had unique molecular identifiers in them. TCRdb ran MiXCR on the PCR reads and lists one entry per CDR3 protein. The sample contains more than 450,000 distinct CDR3 sequences, around 44% of which appear only once. General observations from the study: There were a few TRBV segments more frequent in patients than controls, and TRBV5-6, TRBV5-1 and TRBV20-1 were among them.

Sequencing was carried out using blood. The origin of the receptors is a girl under 18 with multiple sclerosis.

V is TRBV19 and J is TRBJ1-2; D is possibly TRBD1 (5 bases). CDR3 length: 14 residues. The V gene's germline CDR1 is LNHDA and CDR2 SQIVND (reference sequence). The germline V and J ends were trimmed by 5 bases and 9 bases, with 19 bases remaining between them. The CDR3 loop is CASSPLGTASSYTF. The CDR3, as DNA: TGTGCCAGTAGTCCGTTAGGGACGGCCAGCAGCTACACCTTC.

This clonotype was counted only a few times. This chain links TRBV10-3 with TRBJ2-3; D perhaps matches TRBD2 (7 bases). From germline, CDR1 is ENHRY and CDR2 SYGVKD. The germline V and J ends were trimmed by 4 bases and 2 bases, with 19 bases remaining between them. The CDR3 consists of 17 residues. This CDR3 is CAISVVPRGPITDTQYF. The CDR3 DNA follows: TGTGCCATCAGTGTAGTTCCGCGGGGGCCTATCACAGATACGCAGTATTTT.

The chain combines TRBV20-1 with TRBJ2-3; D ambiguous. The germline V and J ends were trimmed by 0 bases and 3 bases, with 7 bases remaining between them. The CDR3 has 13 amino acids. Germline V CDR1 and CDR2: DFQATT, SNEGSKA (reference sequence). CDR3 DNA sequence: TGCAGTGCTAGAGATGGCCGAACAGATACGCAGTATTTT. Protein sequence: CSARDGRTDTQYF.

This clonotype was found a few times. The chain carries TRBV12-3 or TRBV12-4 and TRBJ1-2; D perhaps matches TRBD1 (6 bases). The CDR3 consists of 15 residues. The V gene lost 5 bases and the J gene lost 4 bases, with 17 bases spanning the gap. CDR3 loop: CASSVPGGALYGYTF. In DNA, the CDR3 is TGTGCCAGCAGTGTCCCGGGGGGGGCCCTCTATGGCTACACCTTC.

The rearrangement joins TRBV7-3 to TRBJ2-1, with TRBD2 identical over 9 bases. This CDR3 contains 14 residues. Germline V lookup: CDR1 SGHTA, CDR2 FQGTGA. V was clipped by 7 bases and J by 10 bases; unmatched bases: 11. The CDR3 nucleotides are TGTGCCAGCAAAGAAAGTAGCGGGGGCCCAGAGCAGTTCTTC. Translation gives CASKESSGGPEQFF.

Only a few counts were recorded for this clonotype. The genes are TRBV7-9 and TRBJ2-7; 7 positions agree with TRBD2. The germline V gene encodes CDR1 SEHNR and CDR2 FQNEAQ (reference sequence). The V and J ends lost 5 bases and 5 bases, in that order; junction bases with no gene match: 9. This CDR3 region has 14 residues. Here the CDR3 reads CASSPHGLADEQYF. The CDR3 DNA sequence: TGTGCCAGCAGCCCTCATGGGCTAGCGGACGAGCAGTACTTC.

A few counts support this clonotype. This chain links TRBV5-1 with TRBJ2-5; 8 bases are shared with TRBD2. TRBJ2-7 matches the DNA end more closely, so the J call is doubtful. Germline CDR1 and CDR2: SGHRS and YFSETQ. The CDR3 totals 15 residues. Here the CDR3 reads CASSLAGLAVHEQYF. As DNA, the CDR3 is TGCGCCAGCAGCTTGGCTGGACTAGCCGTGCACGAGCAGTACTTC.

The chain links TRBV5-1 to TRBJ2-1; no definite D call. V was trimmed by 4 bases and J by 6 bases, leaving 11 bases between them. The CDR3 is 13 residues long. Per the germline V gene, CDR1 is SGHRS and CDR2 is YFSETQ. Written as DNA, the CDR3 is TGCGCCAGCAGCCCTGAAGGCGTCAATGAGCAGTTCTTC. It codes for CASSPEGVNEQFF.

The chain carries TRBV10-3 and TRBJ1-1; D is uncertain. Germline V lookup: CDR1 ENHRY, CDR2 SYGVKD. The CDR3 totals 16 residues. V was cut by 3 bases and J by 0 bases, with 14 bases left in between. The CDR3 region is CAISDSERNMNTEAFF. The CDR3 bases are TGTGCCATCAGTGATTCAGAGAGAAACATGAACACTGAAGCTTTCTTT.

The chain recombines TRBV12-3 or TRBV12-4 with TRBJ2-1; no clear D. This CDR3 spans 11 amino acids. The V end lost 5 bases, the J end lost 7 bases, and 6 bases lay between the germline ends. The DNA for the CDR3 is TGTGCCAGCAGTCGCAGGAATGAGCAGTTCTTC. Translating it yields CASSRRNEQFF.

V usage is TRBV11-3 and J usage is TRBJ2-1; the match to TRBD2 covers 11 bases. There are 16 residues in the CDR3. V lost 4 bases, J lost 2 bases, and 4 bases stayed unmatched. The germline V gene has CDR1 SGHNT and CDR2 YENEEA. The CDR3, as DNA: TGTGCCAGCAGCTATCTAGCGGGAGGTGCCTACAATGAGCAGTTCTTC. This codes for CASSYLAGGAYNEQFF.

This clonotype has just a few counts. The V and J genes are TRBV20-1 and TRBJ2-7; 11 bases are shared with TRBD2. The germline V gene encodes CDR1 DFQATT and CDR2 SNEGSKA (reference sequence). Losses at the gene ends were 7 bases for V and 0 bases for J; bases not matched to a gene: 5. The CDR3 has 14 amino acids. The CDR3 reads CSVQGTSGSYEQYF. CDR3 coding DNA: TGCAGTGTTCAAGGGACTAGCGGCTCCTACGAGCAGTACTTC.

The chain links TRBV3-1 to TRBJ2-1; D is possibly TRBD2 (7 bases). The CDR3 extends over 15 amino acids. CDR1 and CDR2 (germline): LGHDT, YNNKEL (reference sequence). V lost 2 bases, J lost 10 bases, and 18 bases lay in between. CDR3 sequence: CASSQRGALPREQFF. Here the CDR3 DNA reads TGTGCCAGCAGCCAACGGGGGGCCCTCCCCAGGGAGCAGTTCTTC.